These 14 T cell receptor beta chains originate from one sample sequenced in a study of cytomegalovirus exposure and HLA in healthy donors. 60 Vbeta and 13 Jbeta primers were used in PCR. The assay was immunoSEQ multiplex PCR, and TCRdb's table has in-frame clones only and misses some. Among about 150,000 clones listed, more than 60% were seen once. Material for sequencing was PBMCs. The receptors here all came from a man between 40 and 49 years old in good health and CMV-seropositive.

The chain links TRBV5-4 to TRBJ2-3, with D possibly TRBD2 on 5 matching bases. Per the germline V gene, CDR1 is SGHNT and CDR2 is YYREEE (reference sequence). V lost 0 bases, J lost 0 bases, and 11 bases lay in between. The CDR3 has 16 amino acids. The CDR3 nucleotides read TGTGCCAGCAGCTTGGTGGGTCAGCGGAGCACAGATACGCAGTATTTT. This sequence encodes CASSLVGQRSTDTQYF.

A single count supports this clone. This chain uses TRBV29-1 with TRBJ2-7, with D perhaps matching TRBD2 (6 bases). From germline, CDR1 is SQVTM and CDR2 ANQGSEA. The V end was cut by 6 bases, the J end by 0 bases, with 15 bases between. The CDR3 covers 14 residues. The CDR3 DNA reads as TGCAGCGTACGTTTGGGACTCTTCTCCTACGAGCAGTACTTC. Translation gives CSVRLGLFSYEQYF.

The gene calls are TRBV7-3 and TRBJ2-2, with a weak D call TRBD1 (7 bases). Trimming took 7 bases from V and 3 from J, leaving 18 bases between them. The CDR3 has 16 residues. Germline CDR1 and CDR2: SGHTA and FQGTGA. This CDR3 reads CASTRRGPADTGELFF. The CDR3 DNA reads TGTGCCAGCACCCGGAGGGGGCCGGCGGACACCGGGGAGCTGTTTTTT.

This chain connects TRBV18 to TRBJ1-2, with 7 bases matching TRBD1. The CDR3 runs 16 residues. V trimming: 2 bases; J trimming: 1 base; junction bases outside the gene matches: 7. CDR1 KGHSH and CDR2 LQKENI come from the germline V gene. The CDR3 nucleotides are TGTGCCAGCTCACCAGTCGACAGGGCCTTTAACTATGGCTACACCTTC. Protein sequence: CASSPVDRAFNYGYTF.

The V and J genes are TRBV7-2 and TRBJ2-7; 11 nucleotides align to TRBD1. The V gene end was trimmed by 8 bases and the J gene end by 4 bases; junction bases not matched to a gene: 4. In germline, CDR1 is SGHTA, CDR2 FQGNSA. CDR3 length: 13 amino acids. CDR3 coding DNA: TGTGCCAGCGGACAGGGGGCGAGATACGAGCAGTACTTC. Its protein is CASGQGARYEQYF.

The J gene is TRBJ2-1, the V gene TRBV7-2, with TRBD2 identical over 15 bases. V was pared by 4 bases and J by 2 bases, with 3 bases of the junction left unmatched. CDR1 and CDR2 from the germline V gene are SGHTA and FQGNSA. The CDR3 extends over 17 amino acids. CDR3 nucleotide sequence: TGTGCCAGCAGCTCCGGGACTAGCGGGAGGCCCTACAATGAGCAGTTCTTC. It codes for CASSSGTSGRPYNEQFF.

The chain uses TRBV27 and TRBJ2-3; D is unresolved. V shed 1 base and J shed 3 bases, with 8 bases lying between them. The CDR3 sequence is 14 residues long. The V gene's germline CDR1 is MNHEY and CDR2 SMNVEV (reference sequence). CDR3 residues: CASSLYRSTDTQYF. DNA for the CDR3: TGTGCCAGCAGTTTATATCGGAGTACAGATACGCAGTATTTT.

This clone has just a few counts. The chain recombines TRBV14 with TRBJ2-7; 9 nucleotides agree with TRBD1. With V trimmed by 4 bases and J by 5 bases, 9 bases remained unmatched. The length of the CDR3 is 15 residues. CDR1 and CDR2 (germline): SGHDN, FVKESK. CDR3 DNA: TGTGCCAGCAGCCGGCGCTGGGGACAGGGTGACGAGCAGTACTTC. Encoded protein: CASSRRWGQGDEQYF. Full variable domain (outside the CDR3, taken from reference TRBV14 and TRBJ2-7): EAGVTQFPSHSVIEKGQTVTLRCDPISGHDNLYWYRRVMGKEIKFLLHFVKESKQDESGMPNNRFLAERTGGTYSTLKVQPAELEDSGVYFCASSRRWGQGDEQYFGPGTRLTVT.

V gene TRBV7-6 combines with J gene TRBJ1-4; 8 bases map to TRBD1. Germline V gene lookup returns CDR1 SGHVS and CDR2 FNYEAQ. The CDR3 extends over 15 amino acids. The V gene end was trimmed by 4 bases and the J gene end by 0 bases; junction bases not matched to a gene: 1. The CDR3 is CASSSTGATNEKLFF. The DNA for the CDR3 is TGTGCCAGCAGCTCGACAGGGGCAACTAATGAAAAACTGTTTTTT. Full variable domain (rest looked up from reference TRBV7-6 and TRBJ1-4): GAGVSQSPRYKVTKRGQDVALRCDPISGHVSLYWYRQALGQGPEFLTYFNYEAQQDKSGLPNDRFSAERPEGSISTLTIQRTEQRDSAMYRCASSSTGATNEKLFFGSGTQLSVL.

The genes are TRBV9 and TRBJ2-1, with 9 positions matching TRBD1. The CDR3 consists of 15 residues. The V and J ends lost 0 bases and 8 bases, in that order; junction bases with no gene match: 6. Germline V gene sequence: CDR1 SGDLS, CDR2 YYNGEE. The CDR3 loop is CASSVVGTGYDEQFF. CDR3 in DNA: TGTGCCAGCAGCGTAGTAGGGACAGGGTACGATGAGCAGTTCTTC.

The CDR3 region is CASSTIPGTASSYEQYF. The CDR3 bases are TGTGCCAGTAGCACAATCCCCGGGACAGCTAGCTCCTACGAGCAGTACTTC. This chain links TRBV19 with TRBJ2-7; 7 bases align to TRBD1. Germline V gives CDR1 LNHDA, CDR2 SQIVND (reference sequence). V shed 6 bases and J 0 bases; nucleotides not matched to a gene: 14. This CDR3 region has 17 residues. The whole variable domain, filled in from reference TRBV19 and TRBJ2-7, reads DGGITQSPKYLFRKEGQNVTLSCEQNLNHDAMYWYRQDPGQGLRLIYYSQIVNDFQKGDIAEGYSVSREKKESFPLTVTSAQKNPTAFYLCASSTIPGTASSYEQYFGPGTRLTVT.

V and J are TRBV29-1 and TRBJ2-3; no clear D. CDR1 is SQVTM and CDR2 is ANQGSEA in the germline V gene. The CDR3 is 12 amino acids. Trimming cost V 4 bases and J 0 bases, with 5 bases left between them. CDR3 amino acids: CSVVLSTDTQYF. Here the CDR3 DNA reads TGCAGCGTTGTCCTTAGCACAGATACGCAGTATTTT.

The chain links TRBV18 to TRBJ1-2; 9 nucleotides agree with TRBD1. Germline trimming cut 3 bases from V and 6 bases from J; bases unmatched to any gene: 2. In germline, CDR1 is KGHSH, CDR2 LQKENI. The CDR3 has 13 amino acids. The CDR3 region is CASSPGTGNGYTF. Written as DNA, the CDR3 is TGTGCCAGCTCACCGGGGACAGGGAATGGCTACACCTTC.

Written as DNA, the CDR3 is TGTGCCAGCAGCGTAGCTTCAGGCCAATACTACGAGCAGTACTTC. It is translated as CASSVASGQYYEQYF. The genes are TRBV9 and TRBJ2-7; D is undetermined. Looked up from germline, CDR1 is SGDLS and CDR2 is YYNGEE. Trimming removed 0 bases at V and 3 bases at J, with 13 bases between. The CDR3 is 15 residues long. The full variable domain, completed using reference TRBV9 and TRBJ2-7, is DSGVTQTPKHLITATGQRVTLRCSPRSGDLSVYWYQQSLDQGLQFLIQYYNGEERAKGNILERFSAQQFPDLHSELNLSSLELGDSALYFCASSVASGQYYEQYFGPGTRLTVT.